Below are 24 T cell receptor beta chains sequenced from a single sample in a study of beta chain features in type 1 diabetes. Study outcomes and limitations: Type 1 diabetes patients had TCRB CDR3s that were shorter (moderately but significantly so) in all four CD4+ subsets.

TCRB transcripts that were expressed got sequenced, as all of the isolated RNA had been reverse transcribed. Generated by immunoSEQ multiplex PCR, the TCRdb table keeps only in-frame clones and is missing some. The data show 300,000 to 350,000 clones, with around 8.5% seen just once and 1% held by the top ten. No antigen is known for these receptors. Sequenced: central memory CD4+ T cells from blood. These receptors were collected from a man younger than 40 with type 1 diabetes.

This clone was observed a handful of times. This chain connects TRBV11-2 to TRBJ2-2; 7 nucleotides line up with TRBD1. With 6 bases clipped from V and 5 bases from J, the junction kept 6 bases outside the gene matches. The CDR3 is 14 amino acids. Germline V CDR1 and CDR2: SGHAT, FQNNGV. Written as DNA, the CDR3 is TGTGCCAGCAGGCGAACAGGGGCTACCGGGGAGCTGTTTTTT. Its translation is CASRRTGATGELFF. The full variable domain, rest sourced from reference TRBV11-2 and TRBJ2-2, is EAGVAQSPRYKIIEKRQSVAFWCNPISGHATLYWYQQILGQGPKLLIQFQNNGVVDDSQLPKDRFSAERLKGVDSTLKIQPAKLEDSAVYLCASRRTGATGELFFGEGSRLTVL.

In DNA, the CDR3 is TGTGCCAGCGGTCAGGGGGTGGAAAGCATTCAGTACTTC. Translated: CASGQGVESIQYF. V gene TRBV6-6 combines with J gene TRBJ2-4; 7 bases map to TRBD1. Per the germline V gene, CDR1 is MNHNY and CDR2 is SVGAGI (reference sequence). The length of the CDR3 is 13 residues. The V segment lost 8 bases and the J segment 9 bases; nucleotides outside the gene matches: 10.

The chain carries TRBV7-8 and TRBJ2-1; D is uncertain. The ends were cut back, 0 bases at V and 5 bases at J, with 8 bases in the middle. Germline-derived CDR1 and CDR2 are SGHVS and FQNEAQ. The CDR3 runs 14 residues. The CDR3 DNA reads TGTGCCAGCAGCTTAGCATTACGAGACAATGAGCAGTTCTTC. Translating gives CASSLALRDNEQFF. Full variable domain (missing parts from reference TRBV7-8 and TRBJ2-1): GAGVSQSPRYKVAKRGQDVALRCDPISGHVSLFWYQQALGQGPEFLTYFQNEAQLDKSGLPSDRFFAERPEGSVSTLKIQRTQQEDSAVYLCASSLALRDNEQFFGPGTRLTVL.

This clone was observed a few times. The gene calls are TRBV11-2 and TRBJ1-6; D is undetermined. In germline, CDR1 is SGHAT, CDR2 FQNNGV. The CDR3 sequence is 15 residues long. Between the trimmed V and J ends, which lost 1 base and 8 bases, there was a span of 12 bases. This chain's CDR3 is CASSLAQSTYSPLHF. The CDR3 DNA reads TGTGCCAGCAGCTTAGCTCAATCCACGTATTCACCCCTCCACTTT.

This clone was seen only a few times. Its ends do not fully match the called genes, so a read error is possible. The same CDR3 is also encoded by other DNA sequences in this sample. The chain joins TRBV18 to TRBJ1-1; perhaps TRBD1 as D (6 bases). The CDR3 has 16 amino acids. CDR1 is KGHSH and CDR2 is LQKENI in the germline V gene. The CDR3: CASSPRGGGENTEAFF. CDR3 coding DNA: TGTGCCAGCTCTCCACGGGGAGGGGGTGAGAACACTGAAGCTTTCTTT.

The chain has TRBV5-1 and TRBJ1-2; 8 positions agree with TRBD1. The V and J ends lost 4 bases and 6 bases, in that order; junction bases with no gene match: 11. This CDR3 comprises 15 residues. Germline CDR1 is SGHRS and CDR2 is YFSETQ. The CDR3 DNA sequence: TGCGCCAGCAGCCCTGAAGGCAGGGGGCGGGATGGCTACACCTTC. Protein product: CASSPEGRGRDGYTF.

The chain recombines TRBV5-1 with TRBJ2-2; tentative D call: TRBD2 (6 bases). The V gene lost 4 bases and the J gene lost 0 bases, with 10 bases spanning the gap. In germline, CDR1 is SGHRS, CDR2 YFSETQ. This CDR3 comprises 15 residues. The CDR3 loop reads CASSPGEPNTGELFF. In nucleotides, the CDR3 is TGCGCCAGCAGCCCGGGGGAGCCGAACACCGGGGAGCTGTTTTTT.

This clone was recorded a few times. Written as DNA, the CDR3 is TGCAGCGTTAGTTATCAGGCAACTAATGAAAAACTGTTTTTT. It is translated as CSVSYQATNEKLFF. The chain employs TRBV29-1 and TRBJ1-4; D unresolved. Germline loops: CDR1 SQVTM, CDR2 ANQGSEA. Trimming cost V 5 bases and J 0 bases, with 10 bases left between them. CDR3 length: 14 amino acids.

This clone was counted a few times. The J gene is TRBJ2-5, the V gene TRBV30, with D perhaps assigned TRBD1 or TRBD2 (6 bases each). Germline V CDR1 and CDR2: GTSNPN, SVGIG (reference sequence). CDR3 length: 15 residues. V shed 0 bases and J shed 5 bases, with 16 bases lying between them. CDR3: CAWSVLVGGGETQYF. The DNA for the CDR3 is TGTGCCTGGAGTGTACTAGTGGGGGGCGGGGAGACCCAGTACTTC.

This chain links TRBV9 with TRBJ2-2; 9 positions agree with TRBD1. From germline, CDR1 is SGDLS and CDR2 YYNGEE. The CDR3 has 15 residues. The V gene end was trimmed by 4 bases and the J gene end by 5 bases; junction bases not matched to a gene: 6. The CDR3 sequence is CASSSGGQGTGELFF. In DNA, the CDR3 is TGTGCCAGCAGCTCCGGCGGACAGGGGACCGGGGAGCTGTTTTTT.

The J gene is TRBJ2-2, the V gene TRBV27; D is ambiguous. The CDR3 extends over 15 amino acids. Per the germline V gene, CDR1 is MNHEY and CDR2 is SMNVEV (reference sequence). Trimming shortened V by 7 bases and J by 1 base, and 13 bases separated the two germline ends. CDR3: CASKRKGVNTGELFF. DNA of the CDR3: TGTGCCAGCAAAAGGAAAGGAGTGAACACCGGGGAGCTGTTTTTT.

Only a few counts were recorded for this clone. The chain couples TRBV2 to TRBJ2-1; D is possibly TRBD2 (5 bases). This CDR3 is built from 18 residues. Germline CDR1 SNHLY, CDR2 FYNNEI. The V end lost 2 bases, the J end lost 3 bases, and 20 bases lay between the germline ends. This CDR3 is CASSEPPLWERNYNEQFF. DNA of the CDR3: TGTGCCAGCAGTGAACCTCCTCTTTGGGAGCGGAACTACAATGAGCAGTTCTTC.

This clone appeared a few times. This rearrangement joins TRBV11-2 to TRBJ2-3; D possibly matches TRBD1 or TRBD2 (5 bases each). The CDR3 loop spans 16 amino acids. The V and J ends lost 5 bases and 1 base respectively, with 16 bases between them. Germline V lookup: CDR1 SGHAT, CDR2 FQNNGV. Here the CDR3 reads CASSPPKGRGTDTQYF. In nucleotides, the CDR3 is TGTGCCAGCAGCCCCCCCAAGGGACGGGGCACAGATACGCAGTATTTT. Together with reference TRBV11-2 and TRBJ2-3, the CDR3 gives the full variable domain: EAGVAQSPRYKIIEKRQSVAFWCNPISGHATLYWYQQILGQGPKLLIQFQNNGVVDDSQLPKDRFSAERLKGVDSTLKIQPAKLEDSAVYLCASSPPKGRGTDTQYFGPGTRLTVL.

This clone was found a few times. V usage is TRBV2 and J usage is TRBJ1-3; 9 positions match TRBD1. Germline loops: CDR1 SNHLY, CDR2 FYNNEI. This CDR3 is built from 14 residues. Trimming at V came to 6 bases and at J to 1 base, leaving 1 base not matched to a gene. CDR3 loop: CASSGQGSGNTIYF. The CDR3 bases are TGTGCCAGCAGCGGACAGGGGTCTGGAAACACCATATATTTT. Variable domain in full (rest from reference TRBV2 and TRBJ1-3): EPEVTQTPSHQVTQMGQEVILRCVPISNHLYFYWYRQILGQKVEFLVSFYNNEISEKSEIFDDQFSVERPDGSNFTLKIRSTKLEDSAMYFCASSGQGSGNTIYFGEGSWLTVV.

V gene TRBV6-5 combines with J gene TRBJ1-1, with unresolved D. This CDR3 has 14 amino acids. Per the germline V gene, CDR1 is MNHEY and CDR2 is SVGAGI. Trimming took off 5 bases at V and 1 base at J, with 11 bases between the two ends. The CDR3 DNA follows: TGTGCCAGCAGTCCCCTTAGAAGGAACACTGAAGCTTTCTTT. The encoded protein is CASSPLRRNTEAFF.

This rearrangement joins TRBV5-4 to TRBJ2-7, with TRBD1 as a possible D gene (6 bases). V lost 4 bases, J lost 3 bases, and 14 bases lay in between. Germline values: CDR1 SGHNT, CDR2 YYREEE (reference sequence). The CDR3 is 14 residues long. CDR3 sequence: CASSLQGPLYEQYF. The CDR3 DNA reads as TGTGCCAGCAGCCTCCAGGGGCCTCTCTACGAGCAGTACTTC.

This clone was seen only a few times. This chain links TRBV7-9 with TRBJ2-7; 7 bases match TRBD2. Germline-derived CDR1 and CDR2 are SEHNR and FQNEAQ (reference sequence). The CDR3 runs 15 residues. V trimming: 5 bases; J trimming: 3 bases; junction bases outside the gene matches: 10. The CDR3 DNA sequence: TGTGCCAGCAGCCCTGGGCTAGCGGAGTACTACGAGCAGTACTTC. Translation gives CASSPGLAEYYEQYF.

The chain uses TRBV7-2 and TRBJ2-7; D might be TRBD2 (6 bases). The germline V gene has CDR1 SGHTA and CDR2 FQGNSA. The V and J ends lost 1 base and 6 bases respectively, with 16 bases between them. CDR3 size: 15 residues. The CDR3 DNA reads TGTGCCAGCAGCTTAGTTTCAGGGCGGGACTCCGAGCAGTACTTC. This gives the protein CASSLVSGRDSEQYF.

The V and J genes are TRBV30 and TRBJ2-2; D tentatively reads TRBD1 or TRBD2 (5 bases each). Germline values: CDR1 GTSNPN, CDR2 SVGIG (reference sequence). With 1 base removed from V and 6 bases from J, the gap between germline ends came to 15 bases. The CDR3 sequence is 15 residues long. As DNA, the CDR3 is TGTGCCTGGAGTGCCCTGAAACTAGGGGCCGGGGAGCTGTTTTTT. Encoded protein: CAWSALKLGAGELFF.

The chain uses TRBV7-9 and TRBJ2-7, with a possible D match to TRBD2 (7 bases). The CDR3 covers 15 residues. CDR1 SEHNR and CDR2 FQNEAQ come from the germline V gene (reference sequence). V lost 5 bases and J lost 5, with 19 bases in between. CDR3 in amino acids: CASSPSFGGANEQYF. In nucleotides, the CDR3 is TGTGCCAGCAGCCCCTCGTTTGGGGGGGCCAACGAGCAGTACTTC. Full variable domain (remainder filled in from reference TRBV7-9 and TRBJ2-7): DTGVSQNPRHKITKRGQNVTFRCDPISEHNRLYWYRQTLGQGPEFLTYFQNEAQLEKSRLLSDRFSAERPKGSFSTLEIQRTEQGDSAMYLCASSPSFGGANEQYFGPGTRLTVT.

The rearrangement links TRBV5-1 to TRBJ2-2, with 7 bases lining up with TRBD1. The CDR3 totals 15 residues. From germline, CDR1 is SGHRS and CDR2 YFSETQ. With V trimmed by 3 bases and J by 3 bases, 5 bases remained unmatched. The CDR3 DNA sequence: TGCGCCAGCAGCTGGGGTGACAGGGACACCGGGGAGCTGTTTTTT. Its translation is CASSWGDRDTGELFF.

This clone was counted at least ten times. V and J are TRBV14 and TRBJ1-4; the D is unclear. Trimming took off 2 bases at V and 0 bases at J, with 7 bases between the two ends. CDR3 length: 15 residues. CDR1 is SGHDN, CDR2 FVKESK, per germline. The CDR3 spells CASSQLFATNEKLFF. In DNA, the CDR3 is TGTGCCAGCAGCCAACTCTTCGCAACTAATGAAAAACTGTTTTTT.

This clone showed up just a few times. Additional DNA sequences in this sample encode the identical CDR3. This chain links TRBV4-1 with TRBJ1-2, with D uncertain. Germline CDR1 reads MGHRA; CDR2 reads YSYEKL. CDR3 length equals 12 residues. The V end lost 0 bases, the J end lost 4 bases, and 3 bases lay between the germline ends. CDR3 sequence reads: CASSQDGYGYTF. The CDR3 DNA sequence: TGCGCCAGCAGCCAAGATGGCTATGGCTACACCTTC.

The chain combines TRBV5-1 with TRBJ2-7; TRBD2 aligns across 12 bases. This CDR3 is built from 17 residues. Germline V gives CDR1 SGHRS, CDR2 YFSETQ. Unmatched junction bases numbered 6, after V lost 0 bases and J lost 2 bases. The CDR3 protein is CASSLAATSGGAYEQYF. CDR3 DNA: TGCGCCAGCAGCTTGGCCGCGACTAGCGGGGGAGCCTACGAGCAGTACTTC.